This T cell receptor (beta chain) was sequenced in a study of blood T cell repertoires in COVID-19. Across fewer than 25 US areas, participants ranged in age from about 18 to 89 years. Recovered participants had two consecutive negative NP/OP PCR tests, healthcare professional clearance, or symptom resolution. V was shortened by 2 bases and J by 2 bases, with 10 bases between the two germline ends. The CDR3 is 16 amino acids. Germline V gene data show CDR1 as KGHSH and CDR2 as LQKENI. Sequencing was performed with immunoSEQ multiplex PCR; in TCRdb, only in-frame clones are kept and a portion is missing. The sample lists a few hundred thousand clones, approximately 85% occurring once.

This clonotype was obtained from a woman aged 25 to 45 who had recovered from COVID-19. Sequences were obtained from PBMCs or T cells enriched from blood (not recorded which). J is TRBJ2-6 and V is TRBV18; unclear D gene. CDR3 in amino acids: CASSPTRGAGANVLTF. The DNA for the CDR3 is TGTGCCAGCTCACCAACGAGAGGAGCTGGGGCCAACGTCCTGACTTTC.